The next 27 T cell receptor beta chains were all read from a single sample in a study of T cells after yellow fever vaccination. TCRdb redid the calling of the 5' RACE reads with MiXCR, one entry per CDR3 protein. The sample yields approximately 580,000 distinct CDR3 sequences, about a sixth seen once. The sequences come from PBMCs, collected around 5 days after the first yellow fever vaccination. These receptors were obtained from a man younger than 30 who received the YFV17D yellow fever vaccine.

This clonotype was found many times. V is TRBV6-5 and J is TRBJ2-6; D might be TRBD1 (5 bases). This CDR3 is built from 19 residues. With 7 bases removed from V and 0 bases from J, the gap between germline ends came to 22 bases. CDR1 MNHEY and CDR2 SVGAGI come from the germline V gene. CDR3 sequence reads: CASTYARQGLLSGANVLTF. CDR3 DNA: TGTGCCAGCACCTACGCTCGTCAGGGCCTTCTCTCTGGGGCCAACGTCCTGACTTTC.

The CDR3: CASSAGAGGGHQPQHF. DNA for the CDR3: TGTGCCAGCAGCGCCGGGGCAGGGGGCGGACATCAGCCCCAGCATTTT. The chain is built from TRBV7-2 and TRBJ1-5; 8 positions agree with TRBD1. J gave up 5 bases and V 5 bases, and 11 bases lay outside the gene matches. CDR1 and CDR2 (germline): SGHTA, FQGNSA. The CDR3 is 16 amino acids. Full variable domain (rest looked up from reference TRBV7-2 and TRBJ1-5): GAGVSQSPSNKVTEKGKDVELRCDPISGHTALYWYRQSLGQGLEFLIYFQGNSAPDKSGLPSDRFSAERTGGSVSTLTIQRTQQEDSAVYLCASSAGAGGGHQPQHFGDGTRLSIL.

This chain joins TRBV9 and TRBJ2-5, with D perhaps given as TRBD1 or TRBD2 (5 bases each). Germline CDR1 is SGDLS and CDR2 is YYNGEE. V was shortened by 0 bases and J by 0 bases, with 12 bases between the two germline ends. The CDR3 runs 16 residues. DNA of the CDR3: TGTGCCAGCAGCGTAGGGGGGACGGATCACCAAGAGACCCAGTACTTC. This codes for CASSVGGTDHQETQYF.

This clonotype appeared a single time. The chain carries TRBV12-3 or TRBV12-4 and TRBJ1-4, with D maybe TRBD1 (5 bases). The CDR3 sequence is 16 residues long. V dropped 1 base and J dropped 7 bases, with 16 bases sitting between them. The CDR3 nucleotides are TGTGCCAGCAGTTTAGGTGGGGCGGCCAGGATTGAAAAACTGTTTTTT. Translated: CASSLGGAARIEKLFF.

This clonotype was observed a few times. The chain joins TRBV4-1 to TRBJ1-2; D is unresolved. CDR1 and CDR2 from the germline V gene are MGHRA and YSYEKL. There are 15 residues in the CDR3. V dropped 6 bases and J dropped 7 bases, with 21 bases sitting between them. CDR3 in amino acids: CASSRGAATAIGYTF. CDR3 DNA: TGCGCCAGCAGTCGAGGAGCGGCAACTGCTATTGGCTACACCTTC.

This clonotype was observed a few times. The chain employs TRBV6-2 or TRBV6-3 and TRBJ2-1; 8 bases match TRBD1. The germline V gene has CDR1 MNHEY and CDR2 SVGEGT. V lost 6 bases, J lost 0 bases, and 1 base stayed unmatched. The CDR3 sequence is 14 residues long. The CDR3 sequence: CASRTGGSYNEQFF. The DNA for the CDR3 is TGTGCCAGCAGAACAGGGGGCTCCTACAATGAGCAGTTCTTC.

Only a few counts were recorded for this clonotype. The V and J genes are TRBV6-1 and TRBJ2-6, with D possibly TRBD1 on 6 matching bases. Looked up from germline, CDR1 is MNHNS and CDR2 is SASEGT. This CDR3 has 15 residues. Deletions cut 6 bases from V and 2 bases from J, with 11 bases between. The CDR3 sequence: CASSDGGTGANVLTF. CDR3 in DNA: TGTGCCAGCAGCGATGGGGGCACTGGGGCCAACGTCCTGACTTTC.

J is TRBJ2-7 and V is TRBV3-1; tentative D call: TRBD2 (6 bases). Germline lookup yields CDR1 LGHDT and CDR2 YNNKEL (reference sequence). V was clipped by 1 base and J by 7 bases, with 20 bases between them. This CDR3 contains 16 residues. CDR3 sequence reads: CASSQGPRLDSREQYF. The CDR3 region has the DNA TGTGCCAGCAGCCAAGGCCCACGACTAGATTCGAGGGAGCAGTACTTC.

This clonotype was counted a few times. The rearrangement links TRBV7-2 to TRBJ2-1; 7 nucleotides align to TRBD2. The CDR3 has 14 amino acids. Germline assignment: CDR1 SGHTA and CDR2 FQGNSA. The V segment lost 7 bases and the J segment 7 bases; nucleotides outside the gene matches: 10. The CDR3: CASKSGAGSNEQFF. The CDR3 nucleotides are TGTGCCAGCAAGAGCGGGGCGGGGAGTAATGAGCAGTTCTTC.

CDR3 nucleotides: TGTGCCAGCAGCTTGGGCAGGGGAAGGTCTCAGCCCCAGCATTTT. Protein product: CASSLGRGRSQPQHF. The genes are TRBV13 and TRBJ1-5; D may be TRBD1 (6 bases). Trimming pared 3 bases from V and 6 bases from J, leaving 15 bases between. CDR1 PRHDT and CDR2 FYEKMQ come from the germline V gene (reference sequence). This CDR3 is 15 amino acids long. Complete variable domain (other parts from reference TRBV13 and TRBJ1-5): AAGVIQSPRHLIKEKRETATLKCYPIPRHDTVYWYQQGPGQDPQFLISFYEKMQSDKGSIPDRFSAQQFSDYHSELNMSSLELGDSALYFCASSLGRGRSQPQHFGDGTRLSIL.

This clonotype was detected only a few times. The genes are TRBV20-1 and TRBJ2-1; 11 positions agree with TRBD2. In germline, CDR1 is DFQATT, CDR2 SNEGSKA (reference sequence). The ends lost 2 bases at V and 3 bases at J; junction bases unmatched: 3. The CDR3 is made up of 15 amino acids. CDR3 in amino acids: CSARLLAGGYNEQFF. The CDR3 DNA follows: TGCAGTGCTAGACTGCTAGCGGGGGGCTACAATGAGCAGTTCTTC.

This clonotype was counted ten times or more. This chain joins TRBV5-1 and TRBJ2-1, with 10 bases fitting TRBD2. Germline V CDR1 and CDR2: SGHRS, YFSETQ. After removal of 3 bases from V and 1 base from J, the junction contained 7 bases not matched to a gene. There are 17 residues in the CDR3. In nucleotides, the CDR3 is TGCGCCAGCAGCTCGACGAGCGGGGGGGTTTCCTACAATGAGCAGTTCTTC. Protein product: CASSSTSGGVSYNEQFF.

The chain carries TRBV20-1 and TRBJ1-4, with a tentative D call TRBD1 (5 bases). The CDR3 extends over 15 amino acids. The germline CDR1 and CDR2 sequences are DFQATT and SNEGSKA (reference sequence). The ends were cut back, 0 bases at V and 9 bases at J, with 17 bases in the middle. CDR3 sequence: CSARDRVRDGQKLFF. Written as DNA, the CDR3 is TGCAGTGCTAGAGATCGGGTCAGGGACGGACAAAAACTGTTTTTT.

This clonotype was seen only a few times. The chain uses TRBV12-3 or TRBV12-4 and TRBJ2-5, with TRBD2 matching over 7 bases. V was clipped by 6 bases and J by 5 bases; unmatched bases: 12. The CDR3 sequence is 15 residues long. Here the CDR3 DNA reads TGTGCCAGCAGGAGAACTAGCGAGGGGAGGGAGACCCAGTACTTC. It yields the protein CASRRTSEGRETQYF.

The V and J genes are TRBV7-6 and TRBJ2-7; no clear D gene. Looked up from germline, CDR1 is SGHVS and CDR2 is FNYEAQ. V was clipped by 1 base and J by 7 bases, with 11 bases between them. CDR3 length: 13 residues. CDR3 residues: CASSLDRLGEQYF. The CDR3 region has the DNA TGTGCCAGCAGCTTAGACAGATTGGGAGAGCAGTACTTC.

This clonotype was observed at least ten times. V is TRBV7-9 and J is TRBJ2-1, with 8 bases aligning to TRBD1. The V segment lost 5 bases and the J segment 2 bases; nucleotides outside the gene matches: 8. The CDR3 is 16 residues long. The germline V gene encodes CDR1 SEHNR and CDR2 FQNEAQ (reference sequence). As DNA, the CDR3 is TGTGCCAGCAGCCTCGGAAGGACAGGGCCCTACAATGAGCAGTTCTTC. Protein product: CASSLGRTGPYNEQFF.

The chain recombines TRBV23-1 with TRBJ2-7; 7 positions match TRBD1. TRBV23-1 is an ORF, with its function uncertain. The CDR3 has 12 residues. V shed 7 bases and J 4 bases; nucleotides not matched to a gene: 4. CDR3: CASTLQGYEQYV. CDR3 nucleotide sequence: TGCGCCAGCACCCTACAGGGGTACGAGCAGTACGTC.

The V call is TRBV7-3, the J call TRBJ2-3; D unresolved. The V end lost 5 bases, the J end lost 3 bases, and 12 bases lay between the germline ends. The CDR3 is 14 amino acids. Germline-derived CDR1 and CDR2 are SGHTA and FQGTGA. The CDR3 DNA reads TGTGCCAGCAGCCGTCTCATCGGGACAGATACGCAGTATTTT. Protein: CASSRLIGTDTQYF.

This clonotype was observed a handful of times. The rearrangement uses TRBV4-3 and TRBJ2-7; TRBD2 aligns across 13 bases. The CDR3 consists of 17 residues. V dropped 2 bases and J dropped 3; count of bases not matched to a gene: 7. The germline CDR1 and CDR2 sequences are LGHNA and YSLEER. Here the CDR3 reads CASSQFGGLAGNYEQYF. CDR3 DNA: TGCGCCAGCAGCCAATTTGGGGGACTAGCGGGAAACTACGAGCAGTACTTC.

This clonotype was detected many times. The V gene is TRBV27, the J gene TRBJ2-2, with TRBD1 as a possible D gene (5 bases). Trimming removed 4 bases from V and 4 bases from J, with 16 bases in between. Germline CDR1 and CDR2: MNHEY and SMNVEV (reference sequence). This CDR3 has 16 residues. Here the CDR3 DNA reads TGTGCCAGCAGTTCCCTATCCAGGGTTTCCACCGGGGAGCTGTTTTTT. It is translated as CASSSLSRVSTGELFF.

The table lists this clonotype with a few counts. V gene TRBV7-9 combines with J gene TRBJ2-5, with a tentative D call TRBD1 (5 bases). The germline gives CDR1 SEHNR, CDR2 FQNEAQ (reference sequence). This CDR3 region has 13 residues. V lost 1 base and J lost 6, with 9 bases in between. The CDR3: CASSLGGPKTQYF. The CDR3 DNA reads as TGTGCCAGCAGCTTAGGGGGCCCGAAGACCCAGTACTTC.

Many counts were recorded for this clonotype. CDR3 protein: CASSSREETQYF. Here the CDR3 DNA reads TGTGCCAGCAGTTCTAGGGAAGAGACCCAGTACTTC. The rearrangement joins TRBV6-6 to TRBJ2-5; D is ambiguous. CDR1 and CDR2 (germline): MNHNY, SVGAGI (reference sequence). The V end was cut by 4 bases, the J end by 3 bases, with 6 bases between. The CDR3 loop spans 12 amino acids.

The chain recombines TRBV6-1 with TRBJ1-2; TRBD1 agrees at 9 bases. CDR1 is MNHNS, CDR2 SASEGT, per germline. CDR3 length: 14 amino acids. The V gene end was trimmed by 7 bases and the J gene end by 4 bases; junction bases not matched to a gene: 7. The CDR3 reads CASKNRGLGYGYTF. The CDR3 DNA is TGTGCCAGCAAGAACAGGGGGCTTGGCTATGGCTACACCTTC.

This clonotype has only a few counts. This chain connects TRBV5-1 to TRBJ1-5; no clear D. This CDR3 region has 15 residues. Trimming cost V 0 bases and J 2 bases, with 9 bases left between them. The germline gives CDR1 SGHRS, CDR2 YFSETQ. This CDR3 reads CASSLGGKGNQPQHF. For the CDR3, the DNA is TGCGCCAGCAGCTTGGGGGGTAAGGGCAATCAGCCCCAGCATTTT.

The chain joins TRBV6-1 to TRBJ2-1; 9 nucleotides match TRBD1. Germline V gene lookup returns CDR1 MNHNS and CDR2 SASEGT. With 10 bases clipped from V and 9 bases from J, the junction kept 19 bases outside the gene matches. This CDR3 is 16 amino acids long. The CDR3 DNA sequence: TGTGCCACAGAGGGCCCCGGACAGGGGAAATTCGGTGAGCAGTTCTTC. Residues: CATEGPGQGKFGEQFF.

The genes are TRBV7-3 and TRBJ2-5; TRBD1 is a possible D gene (5 bases). This CDR3 has 15 residues. CDR1 and CDR2 from the germline V gene are SGHTA and FQGTGA. V dropped 4 bases and J dropped 5 bases, with 17 bases sitting between them. This chain's CDR3 is CASSSRSGPGETQYF. CDR3 DNA: TGTGCCAGCAGCTCGCGTTCCGGGCCAGGGGAGACCCAGTACTTC.

This clonotype was found a few times. This chain joins TRBV5-1 and TRBJ2-6; 9 bases match TRBD1. In germline, CDR1 is SGHRS, CDR2 YFSETQ. V gave up 1 base and J gave up 0 bases; unmatched junction bases: 11. This CDR3 is built from 20 residues. CDR3 residues: CASSLSGQGIITSGANVLTF. The CDR3 bases are TGCGCCAGCAGCTTGTCAGGACAGGGGATTATCACCTCTGGGGCCAACGTCCTGACTTTC.